This is a list of T cell receptor beta chains from one sample in a study of OX40 agonist ivuxolimab in advanced cancers. The method was immunoSEQ multiplex PCR; TCRdb's version includes in-frame clones alone and lacks a portion of them. The table has roughly 15,000 clones, approximately 82% seen once. The sequencing here drew on CD4+ or CD8+ T cells sorted from blood, taken in a trial of the OX40 agonist ivuxolimab. These receptors were taken from an adult with an advanced solid tumor such as melanoma, head and neck, liver or kidney cancer. Both conserved end residues are part of each CDR3. Fields, in order: clone size, V gene, D gene, J gene, CDR3 DNA, CDR3 protein. A D gene is named only where the DNA matches it firmly. Size is omitted from some rows. Given values are once, few, many or a class for expanded clones.

size: NA; V: TRBV4-3; D: TRBD2; J: TRBJ2-3; DNA: TGCGCCAGCAGCCAAGATTCGGGACTAGCGGGAGAGGTGGCAGATACGCAGTATTTT; CDR3: CASSQDSGLAGEVADTQYF
size: NA; V: TRBV7-8; D: NA; J: TRBJ2-1; DNA: TGTGCCAGCAGCTTAGAAGGGAATGAGCAGTTCTTC; CDR3: CASSLEGNEQFF
size: NA; V: TRBV6-5; D: NA; J: TRBJ1-6; DNA: TGTGCCAGCAGTTCGGGACAAGGTTCACCCCTCCACTTT; CDR3: CASSSGQGSPLHF
size: NA; V: TRBV5-4; D: TRBD2; J: TRBJ2-1; DNA: TGTGCCAGCAGCCAAGATCCTGTAGCGGGAGGTGTGGATGAGCAGTTCTTC; CDR3: CASSQDPVAGGVDEQFF
size: NA; V: TRBV4-3; D: NA; J: TRBJ2-7; DNA: TGCGCCAGCAGCCAAGATGAAGGAAGCTACGAGCAGTACTTC; CDR3: CASSQDEGSYEQYF
size: NA; V: TRBV6-6; D: NA; J: TRBJ2-5; DNA: TGTGCCAGCAGTTACTCAGGCAGCGGGGAGACCCAGTACTTC; CDR3: CASSYSGSGETQYF
size: NA; V: TRBV13; D: NA; J: TRBJ2-7; DNA: TGTGCCAGCAGCTTATCGTACGGGGAGGAGAACGAGCAGTACTTC; CDR3: CASSLSYGEENEQYF
size: NA; V: TRBV29-1; D: TRBD2; J: TRBJ2-1; DNA: TGCAGCGTTGCCGGGGTAGCGGGAGATTTCAATGAGCAGTTCTTC; CDR3: CSVAGVAGDFNEQFF
size: NA; V: TRBV9; D: NA; J: TRBJ1-2; DNA: TGTGCCAGCAGCGCCCGCCTCGGGGCAGGGGCTAACTATGGCTACACCTTC; CDR3: CASSARLGAGANYGYTF
size: NA; V: TRBV7-9; D: NA; J: TRBJ2-7; DNA: TGTGCCAGCAGCTTAACGACTAGTTACTACGAGCAGTACTTC; CDR3: CASSLTTSYYEQYF
size: NA; V: TRBV19; D: NA; J: TRBJ1-2; DNA: TGTGCCAGTAGTATAGACAGGGTCGGCTACACCTTC; CDR3: CASSIDRVGYTF
size: NA; V: TRBV5-1; D: NA; J: TRBJ2-7; DNA: TGCGCCAGCAGCTTGGGGGACTGGACCTACGAGCAGTACTTC; CDR3: CASSLGDWTYEQYF
size: NA; V: TRBV14; D: TRBD2; J: TRBJ2-3; DNA: TGTGCCAGCAGCACCAGACTAGCGGGATCCACAGATACGCAGTATTTT; CDR3: CASSTRLAGSTDTQYF
size: NA; V: TRBV30; D: NA; J: TRBJ2-5; DNA: TGTGCCTGGAGTGTTGGGGCGGGTGAAGAGACCCAGTACTTC; CDR3: CAWSVGAGEETQYF
size: NA; V: TRBV18; D: NA; J: TRBJ1-3; DNA: TGTGCCAGCTCACCAAGAAGTAGGGCCAACTCTGGAAACACCATATATTTT; CDR3: CASSPRSRANSGNTIYF
size: NA; V: TRBV28; D: NA; J: TRBJ2-7; DNA: TGTGCCAGCAGTTTCGGGCACGTCCCCTACGAGCAGTACTTC; CDR3: CASSFGHVPYEQYF
size: NA; V: TRBV6-1; D: NA; J: TRBJ2-7; DNA: TGTGCCAGCAGTGTAGGAGTCCACGAGCAGTACTTC; CDR3: CASSVGVHEQYF
size: NA; V: TRBV19; D: NA; J: TRBJ2-1; DNA: TGTGCCAGTAGTCGCGGGCCTGCCAATGAGCAGTTCTTC; CDR3: CASSRGPANEQFF
size: once; V: TRBV5-4; D: TRBD2; J: TRBJ2-7; DNA: TGTGCCAGCAGCCTATCGACTAGCGGGAGGGACGAGCAGTACTTC; CDR3: CASSLSTSGRDEQYF
size: NA; V: TRBV27; D: NA; J: TRBJ1-1; DNA: TGTGCCAGCAGTTTATCGATAATGAGGACTGAAGCTTTCTTT; CDR3: CASSLSIMRTEAFF
size: NA; V: TRBV29-1; D: NA; J: TRBJ2-1; DNA: TGCAGCGTTGTTGGGGTGGTAGGGATAACCTACAATGAGCAGTTCTTC; CDR3: CSVVGVVGITYNEQFF
size: NA; V: TRBV7-2; D: NA; J: TRBJ2-1; DNA: TGTGCCAGCAGCTCGCCCTACAATGAGCAGTTCTTC; CDR3: CASSSPYNEQFF
size: once; V: TRBV6-8; D: NA; J: TRBJ2-7; DNA: TGTGCCAGCAGTTCGACACCAGCCTACGAGCAGTACTTC; CDR3: CASSSTPAYEQYF
size: few; V: TRBV4-3; D: TRBD2; J: TRBJ2-3; DNA: TGCGCCAGCAGCCAAGAACCAGCGGGAGGGCCTTGGGATACGCAGTATTTT; CDR3: CASSQEPAGGPWDTQYF
size: NA; V: TRBV7-8; D: TRBD2; J: TRBJ2-3; DNA: TGTGCCAGCAGCCCCCTGCACGGACTAGCGACAGATACGCAGTATTTT; CDR3: CASSPLHGLATDTQYF
size: NA; V: TRBV2; D: TRBD1; J: TRBJ1-1; DNA: TGTGCCAGCAGTGTGGGACAGGGGGCCTCTGAAGCTTTCTTT; CDR3: CASSVGQGASEAFF
size: NA; V: TRBV27; D: NA; J: TRBJ1-2; DNA: TGTGCCAGCAGTCCAGGGCTGGGCGGGGGCTACACCTTC; CDR3: CASSPGLGGGYTF
size: few; V: TRBV4-3; D: NA; J: TRBJ2-7; DNA: TGCGCCAGCAGCCAAGGGGCAGGGGCCTACGAGCAGTACTTC; CDR3: CASSQGAGAYEQYF
size: NA; V: TRBV11-2; D: NA; J: TRBJ2-7; DNA: TGTGCCAGCAGCTTAGTGACTAGTGGTAACGAGCAGTACTTC; CDR3: CASSLVTSGNEQYF
size: NA; V: TRBV10-1; D: TRBD1; J: TRBJ1-1; DNA: TGCGCCACGGACAGGGGGAACACTGAAGCTTTCTTT; CDR3: CATDRGNTEAFF
size: NA; V: TRBV15; D: NA; J: TRBJ2-1; DNA: TGTGCCACCAGCAGAGATGACCCGGATGAGCAGTTCTTC; CDR3: CATSRDDPDEQFF
size: NA; V: TRBV6-1; D: TRBD1; J: TRBJ2-4; DNA: TGTGCCAGCAGTGAACCCCCGACAGGGCAAGGGGTAGCCAAAAACATTCAGTACTTC; CDR3: CASSEPPTGQGVAKNIQYF
size: NA; V: TRBV6-1; D: NA; J: TRBJ1-5; DNA: TGTGCCAGCAGTGAAGCCCCCGTTACAGCGAATCAGCCCCAGCATTTT; CDR3: CASSEAPVTANQPQHF
size: NA; V: TRBV4-3; D: TRBD2; J: TRBJ2-7; DNA: TGCGCCAGCAGCCAAGATACGGCGGGAGCTGGCAACGAGCAGTACTTC; CDR3: CASSQDTAGAGNEQYF
size: NA; V: TRBV25-1; D: NA; J: TRBJ1-2; DNA: TGTGCCAGCAGTGATTGGGGGACCAACTATGGCTACACCTTC; CDR3: CASSDWGTNYGYTF
size: NA; V: TRBV7-2; D: TRBD2; J: TRBJ2-7; DNA: TGTGCCAGCAGCGCCCTAGCGGTTACCTACGAGCAGTACTTC; CDR3: CASSALAVTYEQYF
size: NA; V: TRBV7-2; D: NA; J: TRBJ2-1; DNA: TGTGCCAGCACGCCCGGCGTAGGGTCCAATGGGTTGAATGAGCAGTTCTTC; CDR3: CASTPGVGSNGLNEQFF
size: NA; V: TRBV7-3; D: TRBD1; J: TRBJ2-5; DNA: TGTGCCAGCAGCTTAATGGGGGACAGGGACCAAGAGACCCAGTACTTC; CDR3: CASSLMGDRDQETQYF
size: NA; V: TRBV6-5; D: TRBD1; J: TRBJ2-2; DNA: TGTGCCAGCGCTAGGACAGGAATAAACACCGGGGAGCTGTTTTTT; CDR3: CASARTGINTGELFF
size: NA; V: TRBV28; D: NA; J: TRBJ1-1; DNA: TGTGCCAGCAGTCTCTCGGTGGGGAGGTCGAGAACGGACACTGAAGCTTTCTTT; CDR3: CASSLSVGRSRTDTEAFF
size: NA; V: TRBV7-6; D: NA; J: TRBJ2-5; DNA: TGTGCCACCAAAGGGGCGGGATCGGAGACCCAGTACTTC; CDR3: CATKGAGSETQYF
size: NA; V: TRBV7-3; D: NA; J: TRBJ2-1; DNA: TGTGCCAGCAGCCCAACCCGGACAGTTTACAATGAGCAGTTCTTC; CDR3: CASSPTRTVYNEQFF
size: medium-sized; V: TRBV27; D: TRBD2; J: TRBJ2-1; DNA: TGTGCCAGCAGTCTAACTAGCGTCCCCTACAATGAGCAGTTCTTC; CDR3: CASSLTSVPYNEQFF
size: NA; V: TRBV28; D: NA; J: TRBJ2-3; DNA: TGTGCCAGCAGTTTAACGGGGGAAGTCACGGATACGCAGTATTTT; CDR3: CASSLTGEVTDTQYF
size: NA; V: TRBV30; D: NA; J: TRBJ2-7; DNA: TGTGCCTGGACAGGGGCCTCCTACGAGCAGTACTTC; CDR3: CAWTGASYEQYF
size: few; V: TRBV7-9; D: NA; J: TRBJ2-7; DNA: TGTGCCAGCAGCTTAGGACAGTCCGAGCAGTACTTC; CDR3: CASSLGQSEQYF